The subject of this entry is one T cell receptor beta chain. The target of this receptor is not known. CDR1 and CDR2 are read off the germline V gene as SGHTA and FQGNSA. The CDR3 covers 18 residues, taking in both the cysteine and the phenylalanine. No DNA sequence was recorded. This sample was taken from a study of human CD8 memory T cell subsets (dated by TCRdb to 2019 to 2021). At the level of the whole study: To assess how stem-like (TSTEM), progenitor exhausted-like (TPEX) and effector memory CD8+ T cell subsets are clonally related, the TCRbeta repertoires of these three subsets were compared. TCRbeta repertoires were obtained from about 6 donors, each contributing TSTEM, TPEX and effector memory subsets. Summary of the overall study and its limitations: Only TCRbeta chains were sequenced, and repertoire comparisons were based on a handful of donors, with testing performed by paired t-tests and Bonferroni correction. Although both stem-like subsets shared clonotypes with effector memory cells, the overlap between TSTEM and TPEX repertoires was minimal, suggesting distinct antigen spectra for the TSTEM and TPEX subsets. Greater repertoire diversity in TSTEM than in TPEX subsets was suggested by Chao1 estimates, potentially reflecting a broader range of specificities. Normalized Shannon-Wiener diversity was similarly high in TSTEM and TPEX subsets, while effector memory subsets were less diverse by comparison.

For sequencing, a NextSeq 550 was employed. A Human TCR Profiling Kit was used to prepare UMI-labeled 5' RACE TCRbeta libraries. Every TCRbeta library was prepared in parallel, with the same number of PCR cycles used for all of the libraries. The study's processing was this. The number of functional CDR3beta clonotypes in each TCRbeta library ranged from about 2,700 to 18,000. MIGEC 1.2.9 was used for UMI extraction and consensus assembly, with a minimum of three reads required per UMI. MiXCR 3.0.3 was used to extract the in-frame CDR3beta repertoires. Each sample was downsampled to 42,000 randomly selected UMIs before diversity metrics were computed in VDJtools 1.2.1. For the top 3,000 clones of each sample pair, the repertoire overlap metrics D, R and F2 were calculated in VDJtools. After reprocessing by TCRdb, each CDR3 protein sequence is one entry, and no DNA is given. None of the V and J calls come from the authors' own analysis; TCRdb made them. This sample's records show over 5,500 distinct CDR3 sequences. Around a sixth of the sample is taken by the ten largest.

Early differentiated memory cells that were CCR7+ PD-1+ TIGIT+ and had dysfunctional, exhausted-like traits were classified as progenitor exhausted-like memory CD8+ T cells (TPEX). Peripheral blood mononuclear cells were isolated from healthy donor buffy coats by density gradient separation. In the study, negative magnetic separation with EasySep or MojoSort CD8+ T cell isolation kits was used to enrich total CD8+ T cells. For each subset, total RNA was extracted using an RNeasy Mini Kit from duplicate vials of some 150,000 sorted CD8+ T cells. PBMCs were used either fresh or after cryopreservation in fetal bovine serum containing 10% DMSO. Fluorescence-activated cell sorting on a FACSAria III was used to sort CD8+ T cell subsets to purity.

This chain joins TRBV7-2 to TRBJ2-7; TCRdb proposes TRBD2, but this gene call is untestable without DNA. The sequence was collected from a human donor in good health. Material for sequencing was CD8+ T cells from PBMCs. The encoded CDR3 is CASSLEVSGGPSSYEQYF.